A selection of T cell receptor beta chains follows, all from one sample in a study of cytomegalovirus exposure and HLA in healthy donors. The table came from immunoSEQ multiplex PCR; TCRdb's copy has only in-frame clones and leaves some out. The sample has about 160,000 clones, about two thirds seen once. The sequencing sample was made of PBMCs. The receptor source for this set is a woman in her late teens or twenties in good health and CMV-seropositive. Each CDR3 is given without its conserved first and last residue.

CDR3aa: ASSRGRGAPGADTQY
v_gene: TRBV19

CDR3aa: ASSQVQGNYGYT
v_gene: TRBV4-3

CDR3aa: ASAPGQRTDTQY
v_gene: TRBV7-3

CDR3aa: ASSLSGISNQPQH
v_gene: TRBV7-2

CDR3aa: ATIPQGAIREKLF
v_gene: TRBV28

CDR3aa: ASSVEGTGVNTEAF
v_gene: TRBV9

CDR3aa: ASSSVSGSVGTEAF
v_gene: TRBV7-6

CDR3aa: ATSNTRTTDTQY
v_gene: TRBV15

CDR3aa: SAGDTQY
v_gene: TRBV20-1

CDR3aa: ASSLGLATGVPGELF
v_gene: TRBV7-2

CDR3aa: ASRREAGGDDEQF
v_gene: TRBV7-8

CDR3aa: ASSFQLGQGPEQY
v_gene: TRBV28

CDR3aa: AGYRAPSYEQY
v_gene: TRBV30

CDR3aa: ASSPDSNEQF
v_gene: TRBV28

CDR3aa: SVGRGGGGGTEAF
v_gene: TRBV29-1

CDR3aa: ASTQEGPEYEQY
v_gene: TRBV28

CDR3aa: ASSLGQDSFYGYT
v_gene: TRBV18

CDR3aa: ASSQPGQGPQTQY
v_gene: TRBV6-6

CDR3aa: ASRSGGGRAF
v_gene: TRBV7-7

CDR3aa: ASRLQGREKLF
v_gene: TRBV19

CDR3aa: AGTPPHPASGLCEQY
v_gene: TRBV6-4

CDR3aa: ASSFGSGNNEQY
v_gene: TRBV5-1

CDR3aa: ASSLFFGYEQY
v_gene: TRBV7-2

CDR3aa: ASSYARGQVYT
v_gene: TRBV6-5

CDR3aa: ASSVLAGTDTQY
v_gene: TRBV19

CDR3aa: ASSLAGSGGKEKLF
v_gene: TRBV5-1

CDR3aa: ASSDGQAGNTIY
v_gene: TRBV21-1

CDR3aa: ASSFNPRESKHEQY
v_gene: TRBV7-8

CDR3aa: ASSFRGTTEAF
v_gene: TRBV5-8

CDR3aa: ASSSSDQETQY
v_gene: TRBV19

CDR3aa: ASSPQQGSTEAF
v_gene: TRBV6-5

CDR3aa: ASSYDRFSTEAF
v_gene: TRBV6-5

CDR3aa: ATLPGANYGYT
v_gene: TRBV28

CDR3aa: ASSQVRDSYNSPLH
v_gene: TRBV4-3

CDR3aa: ASSPFGGGPGETQY
v_gene: TRBV9

CDR3aa: ASKGLGDQPQH
v_gene: TRBV19

CDR3aa: ASSTGLAGGYTGELF
v_gene: TRBV5-1

CDR3aa: ASSVRDTQY
v_gene: TRBV9

CDR3aa: ASSQEQGRSGEKLF
v_gene: TRBV4-2

CDR3aa: ASSLTDRNQPQH
v_gene: TRBV5-5

CDR3aa: ASSVKTGATSGANVLT
v_gene: TRBV9

CDR3aa: ASSYSGGGTNEQF
v_gene: TRBV6-5

CDR3aa: SVGSGPREQF
v_gene: TRBV29-1

CDR3aa: ASSSRTGIAAPLH
v_gene: TRBV7-9

CDR3aa: ATSRGVVTEAF
v_gene: TRBV15

CDR3aa: ASSLNSNYGYT
v_gene: TRBV28

CDR3aa: ASSSPGEREDNEQF
v_gene: TRBV5-4

CDR3aa: ASTFDRGTEAF
v_gene: TRBV5-1

CDR3aa: ASSLVGAGELF
v_gene: TRBV7-9

CDR3aa: ASSFLGRWQF
v_gene: TRBV28

CDR3aa: ATSKGTSLETQY
v_gene: TRBV15

CDR3aa: AWSGTGNEQY
v_gene: TRBV30

CDR3aa: ASSQRTGGSTADTQY
v_gene: TRBV18

CDR3aa: ASSPRDRTTGELF
v_gene: TRBV7-9

CDR3aa: ARSPASREAGTSGRVYEQY
v_gene: TRBV5-3

CDR3aa: SVAAQLSYEQY
v_gene: TRBV29-1

CDR3aa: ATGVPEAF
v_gene: TRBV10-2

CDR3aa: ASSRDRGVTEAF
v_gene: TRBV27

CDR3aa: ASRFEQVNQPQH
v_gene: TRBV2

CDR3aa: AIRVQLTPNYGYT
v_gene: TRBV10-3